This T cell receptor (beta chain) appears in the sequencing data of a study of Graves' ophthalmopathy and Graves' hyperthyroidism. Background on the study: Sampling took place at initial diagnosis, with peripheral blood obtained before any treatment.

RNA transcripts were the source from which TCR beta CDR3 regions were amplified. HTBI-primed RT-PCR formed the first round, and a multiplex PCR formed the second. TCRdb re-called the multiplex PCR reads with MiXCR, one entry per CDR3 protein. The sample comprises hundreds of thousands of distinct CDR3 sequences, 35% to 45% of which are singletons, and 2.5% to 3.5% rests with the top ten. The specimen sequenced was peripheral blood. This sequence was found in an adult man with Graves' ophthalmopathy.

In nucleotides, the CDR3 is TGCAGCGTAACCCGGGACAGGGGGCCTGGCTACACCTTC. Its protein product is CSVTRDRGPGYTF. The chain joins TRBV29-1 to TRBJ1-2; the match to TRBD1 covers 12 bases. With 6 bases clipped from V and 7 bases from J, the junction kept 6 bases outside the gene matches. CDR1 is SQVTM, CDR2 ANQGSEA, per germline. This CDR3 region has 13 residues.